Below, one T cell receptor (beta chain) is given with its context. This clonotype was recorded at least ten times. Its antigen specificity is not known. It has no much larger one-base neighbor in the sample; base qualities were not kept. TCR beta CDR3 regions were amplified from RNA transcripts. The TCR CDR3 was subjected to a first round of RT-PCR using the HTBI primer set and the Qiagen OneStep RT-PCR kit. Libraries were constructed in a second round of multiplex PCR, after which size selection and purification were carried out. The libraries were sequenced on an Illumina HiSeq2000 using paired-end 100 bp reads. The authors' pipeline ran thus. SOAPnuke was used to process the raw data, throwing out any read that contained adapters or uncalled bases, had a mean Phred below 15, or lacked an exact constant-primer or identifier match. High-quality paired reads were merged using COPE v1.2.5, and each unique nucleotide sequence was defined as a clonotype. MiTCR v1.1 was used to align clonotypes to the IMGT TRBV, TRBD and TRBJ reference segments. Analysis was restricted to V-J combinations with a frequency above 0.0001, which covered roughly 99% of repertoires. A TCS score was defined as the ratio of F50 (clonal expansion) to E x V (chaos), with BLOSUM62-based TCRdist applied between CDR3 peptides within each V-J. Welch's t-statistics and random forest reduced 500 to 550 V-J features to some 14, which were used in a naive Bayes classifier (R e1071). Starting from the raw public reads, TCRdb applied fastp trimming at Q25, assembled clones with MiXCR and retained in-frame beta chains. Each CDR3 protein appears once, grouped with its most common genes and DNA. These V and J calls are TCRdb output, not the study's own analysis. This sample lists around 180,000 distinct CDR3 sequences; over 15% were detected once. The biggest ten clones account for about 29% of the sample.

The entry originates in a study of T cells in Graves' hyperthyroidism and ophthalmopathy (dated by TCRdb to about 2019). Some background on the complete study: Peripheral blood samples were taken at initial diagnosis, before any treatment was given. To identify TCR V-J signatures that set the groups apart, the researchers used a discovery cohort of about a hundred patients, made up of roughly 40 with Graves' ophthalmopathy and about 55 with stable Graves' hyperthyroidism. Prospective prediction of ophthalmopathy was tested in an independent validation cohort of 18 to 20 hyperthyroidism patients and 17 patients who later progressed to ophthalmopathy. The 75 to 100 discovery patients were randomly split 7:3 into training and test sets. Thyroid tissue and blood T-cell repertoires from roughly six Graves' hyperthyroidism patients were also compared in the study. After sampling, hyperthyroidism patients received methimazole starting at 30 mg daily, and ophthalmopathy patients received high-dose intravenous methylprednisolone. The paper reports TCR Vbeta CDR3 sequencing of approximately 130 peripheral blood samples: under 45 ophthalmopathy, about 75 hyperthyroidism and approximately 17 progressor patients. What the study reported, not specific to this receptor: During validation, the model predicted progression to ophthalmopathy a median of approximately 7 months ahead of onset, with more than 55% sensitivity and around 73% specificity. A model built on a 13 V-J signature distinguished ophthalmopathy from stable hyperthyroidism, reaching 85% to 90% sensitivity and about 81% specificity in cross-validation and 80%/75% in testing. No statistical method was used to fix the sample size in advance, and group allocation was not hidden from the investigators. Most expanded thyroid clonotypes (frequency above 0.001) were also detected in blood, suggesting blood repertoires may reflect thyroid immune responses.

The CDR3 spans 14 residues, from the cysteine through the phenylalanine. Left in the record is the CDR3 DNA by itself, 42 bases read in frame from the first base. The germline V gene (reference sequence) specifies LNHDA as CDR1 and SQIVND as CDR2. V is clipped by 8 bases and J by 7 bases, and the sequence between their germline boundaries is 18 bases long. Graves' hyperthyroidism was defined as stable when no progression to ophthalmopathy occurred over 18 months of follow-up. Hyperthyroidism patients were newly diagnosed, had a disease duration of under 2 months, and were aged 18 to 65 years. Exclusion was applied to patients with uncontrolled infections, other autoimmune diseases, pregnancy or lactation. Clinical symptoms, serum thyroxine and TRAb, thyroid ultrasound, and orbital computed tomography formed the basis for the diagnoses. PBMCs were separated from approximately 9.9 ml of fresh peripheral blood using Ficoll-Paque density gradient centrifugation. Trizol reagent was used to extract total RNA, and RNA quality was then checked on an Agilent 2100 Bioanalyzer.

Material for sequencing was blood. This TCR derives from a woman between 50 and 59 years old with Graves' hyperthyroidism. In this chain, TRBV19 is recombined with TRBJ2-1; no D segment can be confidently identified. The nucleotide sequence is TGTGCCAGTCGAACCTCAGGTACCAGAAATGAGCAGTTCTTC. This encodes CASRTSGTRNEQFF.